This T cell receptor (beta chain) appears in the sequencing data of a study of cytomegalovirus exposure and HLA in healthy donors. The table came from immunoSEQ multiplex PCR; TCRdb's copy has only in-frame clones and leaves some out. In the table there are 250,000 to 350,000 clones, around 90% of which are singletons. Turning to this clone: What it binds is not known.

Regarding the study as a whole: In the 130 or so validation repertoires, under 95% of cluster scores exceeded 0, per a later analysis.

There are 17 residues in the CDR3. Germline V gives CDR1 MGHRA, CDR2 YSYEKL. V was trimmed by 3 bases and J by 0 bases, leaving 14 bases between them. The clonotype was recovered from a man aged 25-45 years in good health and CMV-seronegative. Sequenced material: PBMCs. This rearrangement joins TRBV4-1 to TRBJ1-4, with D unresolved. CDR3 DNA sequence: TGCGCCAGCAGCCAGAAACAATTTGGTACAACTAATGAAAAACTGTTTTTT. This encodes CASSQKQFGTTNEKLFF.